One and the same sample provided the 27 T cell receptor beta chains below, sequenced in a study of shared clonotypes between healthy human individuals. The protocol was immunoSEQ multiplex PCR, while the TCRdb copy is restricted to in-frame clones and leaves out a portion. The sample has around 2.1 million clones, approximately 96% seen once. The sequencing sample was made of naive CD4+ T cells sorted from blood. Subset here: CD45RA+ positively selected. The receptors come from a man between 18 and 29 years old in good health.

The gene calls are TRBV2 and TRBJ2-7; D is unclear. Germline assignment: CDR1 SNHLY and CDR2 FYNNEI. There are 12 residues in the CDR3. Trimming removed 6 bases from V and 3 bases from J, with 9 bases in between. The CDR3 coding sequence is TGTGCCAGCAGGGGCAACTACTACGAGCAGTACTTC. It specifies CASRGNYYEQYF.

CDR3 nucleotide sequence: TGTGCCAGTAGTTGGGGGAGCGGCAATCAGCCCCAGCATTTT. Its protein is CASSWGSGNQPQHF. V and J are TRBV19 and TRBJ1-5; tentative D call: TRBD1 (5 bases). V lost 5 bases to trimming and J lost 2 bases, with 10 bases between them. The V gene's germline CDR1 is LNHDA and CDR2 SQIVND (reference sequence). This CDR3 has 14 amino acids.

V usage is TRBV5-1 and J usage is TRBJ1-4; D might be TRBD1 (6 bases). The germline V gene has CDR1 SGHRS and CDR2 YFSETQ. V was cut by 4 bases and J by 5 bases, with 15 bases left in between. The CDR3 extends over 15 amino acids. CDR3 bases: TGCGCCAGCAGCATCTCCGGGACACCCAATGAAAAACTGTTTTTT. Residues: CASSISGTPNEKLFF.

This chain uses TRBV5-1 with TRBJ2-2, with D possibly TRBD2 on 5 matching bases. The ends were cut back, 0 bases at V and 3 bases at J, with 15 bases in the middle. Germline V gene data show CDR1 as SGHRS and CDR2 as YFSETQ. The CDR3 runs 17 residues. This CDR3 reads CASSLGGSARDTGELFF. The CDR3 bases are TGCGCCAGCAGCTTGGGGGGTAGCGCGAGGGACACCGGGGAGCTGTTTTTT.

The chain has TRBV9 and TRBJ2-1; 9 positions match TRBD2. The V gene's germline CDR1 is SGDLS and CDR2 YYNGEE. The trim removed 4 bases at V and 2 bases at J, leaving 7 bases unmatched. The CDR3 contains 16 residues. The CDR3, as DNA: TGTGCCAGCAGCCCGTTAAGCGGGGGGACCTACAATGAGCAGTTCTTC. This gives the protein CASSPLSGGTYNEQFF.

The CDR3 sequence is CASSPQAQGADTQYF. In DNA, the CDR3 is TGCGCCAGCAGCCCCCAGGCCCAGGGGGCAGATACGCAGTATTTT. The rearrangement uses TRBV5-1 and TRBJ2-3; 7 positions match TRBD1. The germline CDR1 and CDR2 sequences are SGHRS and YFSETQ. This CDR3 contains 15 residues. V dropped 4 bases and J dropped 4; count of bases not matched to a gene: 9.

Points on this clone: Other nucleotide sequences in the sample specify the same CDR3. The gene calls are TRBV5-1 and TRBJ2-7; D not resolved. The CDR3 has 12 residues. Germline CDR1 SGHRS, CDR2 YFSETQ. With 1 base removed from V and 5 bases from J, the gap between germline ends came to 7 bases. DNA of the CDR3: TGCGCCAGCAGCTTGCGTGGCGACGAGCAGTACTTC. Translating gives CASSLRGDEQYF.

This clone was detected only once. The chain uses TRBV5-4 and TRBJ2-5; 9 bases align to TRBD1. The CDR3 extends over 16 amino acids. Losses at the gene ends were 1 base for V and 2 bases for J; bases not matched to a gene: 6. The V gene's germline CDR1 is SGHNT and CDR2 YYREEE (reference sequence). The CDR3 spells CASSLTPGQGQETQYF. The CDR3 region has the DNA TGTGCCAGCAGCTTGACCCCGGGACAGGGACAAGAGACCCAGTACTTC.

The J gene is TRBJ2-7, the V gene TRBV10-3, with 10 bases lining up with TRBD1. The CDR3 spans 15 residues. Germline trimming cut 5 bases from V and 0 bases from J; bases unmatched to any gene: 4. Looked up from germline, CDR1 is ENHRY and CDR2 is SYGVKD. In DNA form, the CDR3 reads TGTGCCATCAGTCCGGGACAGGGGACCTCCTACGAGCAGTACTTC. It yields the protein CAISPGQGTSYEQYF.

This chain connects TRBV9 to TRBJ2-7; TRBD2 matches at 9 bases. J lost 4 bases, V lost 0 bases, and 5 bases had no gene match. CDR1 SGDLS and CDR2 YYNGEE come from the germline V gene. The CDR3 is 15 residues long. CDR3 amino acids: CASSVEGSGSYEQYF. The CDR3, as DNA: TGTGCCAGCAGCGTAGAAGGTAGCGGGAGTTACGAGCAGTACTTC.

The chain combines TRBV6-1 with TRBJ1-6; weak D call: TRBD1 (6 bases). The CDR3 is 15 residues long. The germline V gene encodes CDR1 MNHNS and CDR2 SASEGT. The V end lost 3 bases, the J end lost 7 bases, and 13 bases lay between the germline ends. The CDR3 sequence: CASSDRSQGNSPLHF. In DNA, the CDR3 is TGTGCCAGCAGTGACCGGTCACAGGGCAATTCACCCCTCCACTTT.

J is TRBJ2-7 and V is TRBV10-2, with D unclear. The germline V gene encodes CDR1 WSHSY and CDR2 SAAADI. The V end lost 4 bases, the J end lost 1 base, and 2 bases lay between the germline ends. The CDR3 is 11 residues long. Here the CDR3 DNA reads TGCGCCAGCAGTGGGTCCTACGAGCAGTACTTC. Its protein is CASSGSYEQYF.

The rearrangement links TRBV30 to TRBJ1-2; TRBD1 might be the D (6 bases). Germline V gives CDR1 GTSNPN, CDR2 SVGIG (reference sequence). The CDR3 is 14 amino acids. Trimming pared 0 bases from V and 3 bases from J, leaving 11 bases between. CDR3 nucleotides: TGTGCCTGGAGTGTAAGGGGGAAGGACTATGGCTACACCTTC. Translated, it gives CAWSVRGKDYGYTF.

The CDR3, as DNA: TGTGCCAGCAGTAAGACAGGGGCTACTAACTATGGCTACACCTTC. Translation: CASSKTGATNYGYTF. This chain connects TRBV2 to TRBJ1-2, with 8 bases identical to TRBD1. Germline V gene sequence: CDR1 SNHLY, CDR2 FYNNEI. Trimming at V came to 5 bases and at J to 0 bases, leaving 5 bases not matched to a gene. This CDR3 spans 15 amino acids.

Details on this clone: The conserved phenylalanine or tryptophan is not found at the CDR3 terminus, so this likely reflects a read error. CDR3 loop: CASSFTGTGGYEQYI. CDR3 DNA: TGCGCCAGCAGCTTCACTGGGACAGGGGGCTACGAGCAGTACATC. The chain combines TRBV5-1 with TRBJ2-7; TRBD1 matches 11 bases. This CDR3 spans 15 amino acids. The V and J ends lost 2 bases and 3 bases, in that order; junction bases with no gene match: 4. Germline V lookup: CDR1 SGHRS, CDR2 YFSETQ.

In this sample, this clone turned up once. Other DNA sequences from this sample encode an identical CDR3 as well. The chain combines TRBV2 with TRBJ2-2; possible D gene TRBD2, 5 bases. Germline V gene lookup returns CDR1 SNHLY and CDR2 FYNNEI. Trimming took off 6 bases at V and 1 base at J, with 6 bases between the two ends. CDR3 length: 13 amino acids. CDR3 residues: CASSGGNTGELFF. The DNA for the CDR3 is TGTGCCAGCAGCGGAGGGAACACCGGGGAGCTGTTTTTT.

This chain joins TRBV6-5 and TRBJ1-2, with D perhaps TRBD1 (6 bases). Looked up from germline, CDR1 is MNHEY and CDR2 is SVGAGI. This CDR3 is built from 15 residues. V lost 6 bases and J 4 bases, leaving 18 bases between the germline ends. The CDR3: CASRRLGAEAYGYTF. CDR3 DNA sequence: TGTGCCAGCAGAAGATTGGGGGCGGAGGCCTATGGCTACACCTTC.

V is TRBV30 and J is TRBJ1-6; no clear D. Germline V lookup: CDR1 GTSNPN, CDR2 SVGIG (reference sequence). This CDR3 has 12 amino acids. Deletions cut 4 bases from V and 7 bases from J, with 8 bases between. CDR3 in amino acids: CAWTHGNSPLHF. CDR3 DNA sequence: TGTGCCTGGACCCATGGGAATTCACCCCTCCACTTT.

The chain recombines TRBV10-2 with TRBJ1-1; TRBD1 matches at 7 bases. Germline lookup yields CDR1 WSHSY and CDR2 SAAADI. Trimming cost V 6 bases and J 1 base; bases outside gene matches: 2. This CDR3 has 13 residues. As DNA, the CDR3 is TGCGCCAGCAGAAGACAGGGGAACACTGAAGCTTTCTTT. Amino acid sequence: CASRRQGNTEAFF.

Comment on this clone: The sample contains more than one DNA sequence encoding this CDR3. V usage is TRBV9 and J usage is TRBJ2-7, with TRBD1 matching 7 bases. The CDR3 is 12 residues long. V was pared by 0 bases and J by 6 bases, with 0 bases of the junction left unmatched. The germline V gene encodes CDR1 SGDLS and CDR2 YYNGEE. The CDR3 sequence: CASSVDRGEQYF. The CDR3 bases are TGTGCCAGCAGCGTAGACAGGGGCGAGCAGTACTTC.

The chain joins TRBV5-6 to TRBJ2-7; tentatively, D is TRBD2 (5 bases). CDR1 and CDR2 from the germline V gene are SGHDT and YYEEEE. The CDR3 has 14 residues. Trimming shortened V by 4 bases and J by 5 bases, and 16 bases separated the two germline ends. CDR3 sequence: CASSAPRGLNEQYF. CDR3 bases: TGTGCCAGCAGCGCCCCAAGAGGACTGAACGAGCAGTACTTC.

This chain joins TRBV19 and TRBJ1-5, with D perhaps matching TRBD1 (5 bases). V gave up 5 bases and J gave up 4 bases, with 12 bases separating them. The CDR3 length is 14 residues. Germline CDR1 reads LNHDA; CDR2 reads SQIVND (reference sequence). CDR3 sequence reads: CASSAGTVNQPQHF. Here the CDR3 DNA reads TGTGCCAGTAGTGCCGGGACGGTGAATCAGCCCCAGCATTTT.

The rearrangement links TRBV5-1 to TRBJ2-3; 13 bases line up with TRBD2. The germline gives CDR1 SGHRS, CDR2 YFSETQ. V trimming: 0 bases; J trimming: 2 bases; junction bases outside the gene matches: 3. This CDR3 has 17 amino acids. The CDR3 coding sequence is TGCGCCAGCAGCTTGGGGACTAGCGGGGGCCCCACAGATACGCAGTATTTT. Translating it yields CASSLGTSGGPTDTQYF.

The chain carries TRBV7-2 and TRBJ1-1; tentative D call: TRBD1 (5 bases). This CDR3 has 13 amino acids. Between the trimmed V and J ends, which lost 6 bases and 3 bases, there was a span of 11 bases. Germline-derived CDR1 and CDR2 are SGHTA and FQGNSA. The CDR3 nucleotides read TGTGCCAGCAGTCTTAGGACATACACTGAAGCTTTCTTT. This encodes CASSLRTYTEAFF.

J is TRBJ1-4 and V is TRBV2, with D uncertain. Trimming stripped 1 base from V and 5 bases from J, with 8 bases between. The CDR3 is 14 amino acids. Germline loops: CDR1 SNHLY, CDR2 FYNNEI. CDR3 protein: CASSEGGINEKLFF. The DNA of the CDR3 is TGTGCCAGCAGTGAAGGGGGTATAAATGAAAAACTGTTTTTT.

The chain links TRBV6-6 to TRBJ2-2, with D unresolved. There are 12 residues in the CDR3. Germline loops: CDR1 MNHNY, CDR2 SVGAGI (reference sequence). Trimming stripped 8 bases from V and 6 bases from J, with 10 bases between. CDR3 DNA: TGTGCCAGCGCACCTGCAGCCGGGGAGCTGTTTTTT. Protein sequence: CASAPAAGELFF.

Of note for this clone: Other DNA sequences in the same sample also yield this CDR3. The chain recombines TRBV5-1 with TRBJ2-3, with D uncertain. The V gene's germline CDR1 is SGHRS and CDR2 YFSETQ. The CDR3 consists of 15 residues. The ends were cut back, 0 bases at V and 0 bases at J, with 8 bases in the middle. As DNA, the CDR3 is TGCGCCAGCAGCTTGGGGTTAGCCAGCACAGATACGCAGTATTTT. This sequence encodes CASSLGLASTDTQYF. Using reference TRBV5-1 and TRBJ2-3 for the parts outside the CDR3, the full variable domain is KAGVTQTPRYLIKTRGQQVTLSCSPISGHRSVSWYQQTPGQGLQFLFEYFSETQRNKGNFPGRFSGRQFSNSRSEMNVSTLELGDSALYLCASSLGLASTDTQYFGPGTRLTVL.